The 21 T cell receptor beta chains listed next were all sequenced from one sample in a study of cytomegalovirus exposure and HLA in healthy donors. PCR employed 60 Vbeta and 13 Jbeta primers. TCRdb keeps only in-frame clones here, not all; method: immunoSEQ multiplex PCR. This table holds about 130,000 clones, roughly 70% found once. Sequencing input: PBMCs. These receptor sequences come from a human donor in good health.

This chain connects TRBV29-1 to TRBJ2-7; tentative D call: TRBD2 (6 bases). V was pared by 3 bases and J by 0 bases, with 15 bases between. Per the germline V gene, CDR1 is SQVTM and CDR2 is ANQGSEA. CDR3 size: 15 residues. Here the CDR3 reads CSVDIGAGNSYEQYF. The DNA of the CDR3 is TGCAGCGTTGATATAGGCGCGGGGAACTCCTACGAGCAGTACTTC.

CDR3 sequence: CASSPGTGTTNEKLFF. As DNA, the CDR3 is TGCGCCAGCAGCCCCGGGACAGGGACAACTAATGAAAAACTGTTTTTT. The chain combines TRBV4-1 with TRBJ1-4, with 9 bases identical to TRBD1. The V gene end was trimmed by 4 bases and the J gene end by 0 bases; junction bases not matched to a gene: 3. The CDR3 has 16 residues. CDR1 MGHRA and CDR2 YSYEKL come from the germline V gene.

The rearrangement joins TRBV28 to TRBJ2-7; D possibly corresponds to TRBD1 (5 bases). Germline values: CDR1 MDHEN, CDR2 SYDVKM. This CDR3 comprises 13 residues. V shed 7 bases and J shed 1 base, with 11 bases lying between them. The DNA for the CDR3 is TGTGCCAGCATCACGACAGATTCCTACGAGCAGTACTTC. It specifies CASITTDSYEQYF.

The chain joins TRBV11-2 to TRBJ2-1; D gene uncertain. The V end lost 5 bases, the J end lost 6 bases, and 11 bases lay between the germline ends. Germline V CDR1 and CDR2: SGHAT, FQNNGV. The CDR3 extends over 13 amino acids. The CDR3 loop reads CASSTVAVNEQFF. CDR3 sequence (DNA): TGTGCCAGCAGCACTGTTGCGGTCAATGAGCAGTTCTTC.

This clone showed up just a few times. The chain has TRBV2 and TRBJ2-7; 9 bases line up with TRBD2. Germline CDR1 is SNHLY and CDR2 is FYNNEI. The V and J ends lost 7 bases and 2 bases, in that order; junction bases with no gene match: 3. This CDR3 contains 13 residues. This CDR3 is CASMAGGPYEQYF. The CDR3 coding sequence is TGTGCCAGCATGGCGGGAGGGCCCTACGAGCAGTACTTC.

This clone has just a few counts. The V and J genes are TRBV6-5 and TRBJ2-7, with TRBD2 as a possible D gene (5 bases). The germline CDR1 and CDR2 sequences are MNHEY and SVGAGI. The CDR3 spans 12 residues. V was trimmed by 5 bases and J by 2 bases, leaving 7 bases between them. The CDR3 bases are TGTGCCAGCAGTAGAGGGCCCTACGAGCAGTACTTC. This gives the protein CASSRGPYEQYF.

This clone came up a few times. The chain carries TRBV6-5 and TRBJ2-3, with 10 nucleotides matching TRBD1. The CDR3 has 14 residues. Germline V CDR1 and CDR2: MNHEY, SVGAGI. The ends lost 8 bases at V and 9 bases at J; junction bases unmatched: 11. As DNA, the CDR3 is TGTGCCAGCGGGACAGGGGACAACTGGAGCACGCAGTATTTT. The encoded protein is CASGTGDNWSTQYF.

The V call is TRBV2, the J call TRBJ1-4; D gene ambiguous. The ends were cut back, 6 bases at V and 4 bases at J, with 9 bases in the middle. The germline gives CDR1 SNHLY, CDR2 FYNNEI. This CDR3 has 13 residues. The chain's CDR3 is CASSLGHNEKLFF. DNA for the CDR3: TGTGCCAGCAGCCTGGGCCATAATGAAAAACTGTTTTTT.

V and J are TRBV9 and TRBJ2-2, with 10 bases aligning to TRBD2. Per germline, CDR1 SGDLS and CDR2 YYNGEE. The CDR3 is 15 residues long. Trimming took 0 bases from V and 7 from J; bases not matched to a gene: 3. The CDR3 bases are TGTGCCAGCAGCGTAGCTAGCGGGAGTGTCGGGGAGCTGTTTTTT. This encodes CASSVASGSVGELFF.

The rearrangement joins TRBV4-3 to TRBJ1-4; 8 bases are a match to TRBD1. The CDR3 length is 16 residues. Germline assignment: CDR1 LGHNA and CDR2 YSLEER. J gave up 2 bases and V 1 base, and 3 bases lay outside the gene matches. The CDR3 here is CASSQGQGTTNEKLFF. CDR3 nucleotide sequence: TGCGCCAGCAGCCAAGGACAGGGGACGACTAATGAAAAACTGTTTTTT.

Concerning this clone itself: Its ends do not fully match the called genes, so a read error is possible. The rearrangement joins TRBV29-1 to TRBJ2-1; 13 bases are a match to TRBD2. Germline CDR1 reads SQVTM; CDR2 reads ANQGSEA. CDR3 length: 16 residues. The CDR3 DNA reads TGCAGCGTCTTACTAGCGGGAGGGGAACTCTCTGGGGGCGTTCTCTTC. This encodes CSVLLAGGELSGGVLF.

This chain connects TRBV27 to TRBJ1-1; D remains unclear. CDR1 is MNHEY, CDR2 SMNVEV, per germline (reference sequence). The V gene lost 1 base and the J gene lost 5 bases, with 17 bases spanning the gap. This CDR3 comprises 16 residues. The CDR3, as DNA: TGTGCCAGCAGTTTATTGAAGGCAGTGGGGAGGACTGAAGCTTTCTTT. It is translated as CASSLLKAVGRTEAFF.

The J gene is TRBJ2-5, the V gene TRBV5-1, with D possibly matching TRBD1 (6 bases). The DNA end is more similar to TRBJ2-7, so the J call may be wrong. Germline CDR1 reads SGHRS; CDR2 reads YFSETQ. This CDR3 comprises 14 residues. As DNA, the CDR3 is TGCGCCAGCAGCTTGCAGGGGCTAGGGTACGAGCAGTACTTC. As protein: CASSLQGLGYEQYF.

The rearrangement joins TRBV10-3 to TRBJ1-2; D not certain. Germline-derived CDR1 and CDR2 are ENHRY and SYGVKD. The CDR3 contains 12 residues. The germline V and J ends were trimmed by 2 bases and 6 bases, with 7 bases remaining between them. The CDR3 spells CAISERTDGYTF. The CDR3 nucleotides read TGTGCCATCAGTGAGAGGACTGATGGCTACACCTTC.

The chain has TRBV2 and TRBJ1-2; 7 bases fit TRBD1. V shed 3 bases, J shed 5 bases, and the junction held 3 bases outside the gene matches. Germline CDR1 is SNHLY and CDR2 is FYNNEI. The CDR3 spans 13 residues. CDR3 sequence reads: CASSEEQGYGYTF. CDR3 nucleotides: TGTGCCAGCAGTGAGGAACAGGGGTATGGCTACACCTTC.

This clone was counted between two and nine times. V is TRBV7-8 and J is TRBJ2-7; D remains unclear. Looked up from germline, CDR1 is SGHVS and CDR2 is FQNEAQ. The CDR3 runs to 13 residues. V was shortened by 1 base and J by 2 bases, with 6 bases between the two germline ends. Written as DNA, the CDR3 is TGTGCCAGCAGCTTAGTCCCTACCTACGAGCAGTACTTC. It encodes CASSLVPTYEQYF.

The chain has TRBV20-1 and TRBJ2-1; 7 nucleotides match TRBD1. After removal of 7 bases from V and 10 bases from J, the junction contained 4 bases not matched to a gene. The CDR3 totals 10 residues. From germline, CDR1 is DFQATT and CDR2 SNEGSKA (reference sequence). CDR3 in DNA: TGCAGTGAGGGGGCTTTGGAGCAGTTCTTC. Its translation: CSEGALEQFF.

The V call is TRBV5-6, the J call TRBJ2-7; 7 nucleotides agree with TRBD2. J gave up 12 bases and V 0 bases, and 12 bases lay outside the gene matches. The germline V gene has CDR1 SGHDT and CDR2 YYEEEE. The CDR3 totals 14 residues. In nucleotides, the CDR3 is TGTGCCAGCAGCTTGGGCGGGAGCGTGCCTTTGGGGTACTTC. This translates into CASSLGGSVPLGYF.

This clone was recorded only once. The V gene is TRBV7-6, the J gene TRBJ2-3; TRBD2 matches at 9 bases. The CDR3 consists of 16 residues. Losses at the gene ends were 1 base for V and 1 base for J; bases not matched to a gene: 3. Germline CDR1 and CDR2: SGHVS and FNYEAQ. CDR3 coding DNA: TGTGCCAGCAGCTTAGAGGCTAGCGGGGGCACAGATACGCAGTATTTT. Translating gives CASSLEASGGTDTQYF.

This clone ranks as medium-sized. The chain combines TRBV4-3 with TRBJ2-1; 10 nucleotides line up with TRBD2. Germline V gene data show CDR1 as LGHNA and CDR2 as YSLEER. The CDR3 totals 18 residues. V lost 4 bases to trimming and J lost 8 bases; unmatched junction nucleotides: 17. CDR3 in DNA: TGCGCCAGCAGCCCCCGGACAGGGAGTACTAGCGGGATCGATGAGCAGTTCTTC. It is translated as CASSPRTGSTSGIDEQFF.

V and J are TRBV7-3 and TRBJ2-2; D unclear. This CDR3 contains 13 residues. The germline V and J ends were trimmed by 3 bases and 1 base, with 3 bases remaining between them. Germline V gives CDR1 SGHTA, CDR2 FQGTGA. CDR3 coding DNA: TGTGCCAGCAGCTTTCGGAACACCGGGGAGCTGTTTTTT. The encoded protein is CASSFRNTGELFF.